The clone carrying this T cell receptor beta chain was detected only a few times. Its matching antigen is unknown. This sample is drawn from a study of cytomegalovirus exposure and HLA in healthy donors. Notes on the study in general: Analysis performed later showed TCR beta chains linked to HLA being more clonally expanded than equally common others.

PCR was performed using 60 Vbeta and 13 Jbeta primers. This table comes from immunoSEQ multiplex PCR, and its TCRdb copy is limited to in-frame clones, with some not included. The repertoire holds 50,000 or so clones, with 77% as singletons. This CDR3 region has 15 residues. The germline V gene has CDR1 SGDLS and CDR2 YYNGEE. V was trimmed by 0 bases and J by 1 base, leaving 10 bases between them. The sequence came from a woman in her thirties or forties in good health and CMV-seropositive. The chain carries TRBV9 and TRBJ1-1; D may be TRBD1 (5 bases). Sequenced input: PBMCs. The CDR3 DNA is TGTGCCAGCAGCGTAGGGGGGGGTCCGAACACTGAAGCTTTCTTT. It specifies CASSVGGGPNTEAFF.